The clone carrying this TCR beta chain was observed at least ten times. Its specificity is not known. Orbital computed tomography and thyroid ultrasound, together with serum TRAb and thyroxine and clinical symptoms, were used for diagnoses. The source of the sample is a study of T cells in Graves' hyperthyroidism and ophthalmopathy. Study at large: The blood sample was taken at first diagnosis, before treatment began. The study's findings and limits: Researchers report that a 13 V-J model separated ophthalmopathy from stable hyperthyroidism. The blood repertoire included most of the expanded thyroid clonotypes above 0.001.

RNA transcripts gave rise to amplified TCR beta CDR3 regions. First-round RT-PCR of the TCR CDR3 relied on the HTBI primer set. TCRdb processed the multiplex PCR reads anew with MiXCR; each CDR3 protein has one entry. The sample contains 200,000 to 250,000 distinct CDR3 sequences, roughly 17% of which appear only once. Trimming shortened V by 6 bases and J by 0 bases, and 18 bases separated the two germline ends. From germline, CDR1 is MNHEY and CDR2 SVGAGI. The CDR3 is made up of 17 amino acids. The specimen was blood. This receptor was taken from a woman between 18 and 29 years old with Graves' ophthalmopathy. The chain employs TRBV6-5 and TRBJ1-5; possibly TRBD1 for D (5 bases). CDR3 region: CASSLRGGEDSNQPQHF. Written as DNA, the CDR3 is TGTGCCAGCAGCCTACGGGGGGGGGAGGATAGCAATCAGCCCCAGCATTTT.